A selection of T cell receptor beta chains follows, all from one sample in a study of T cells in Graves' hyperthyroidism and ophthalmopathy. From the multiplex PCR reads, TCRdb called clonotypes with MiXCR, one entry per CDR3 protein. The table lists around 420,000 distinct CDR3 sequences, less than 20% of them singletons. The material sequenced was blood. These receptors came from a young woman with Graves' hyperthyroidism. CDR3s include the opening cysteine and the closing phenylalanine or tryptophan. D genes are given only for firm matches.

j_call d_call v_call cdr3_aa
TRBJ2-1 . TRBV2 CASMTSTAGYNEQFF
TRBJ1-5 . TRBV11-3 CASSPGPNQPQHF
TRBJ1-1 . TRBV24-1 CATSENRGGRTEAFF
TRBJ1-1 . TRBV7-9 CASTPGAGAFF
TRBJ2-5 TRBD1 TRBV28 CASRDLPGQGPKYQETQYF
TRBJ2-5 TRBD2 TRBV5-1 CASSTTSGGGETQYF
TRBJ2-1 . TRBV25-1 CASQYPKSNEQFF
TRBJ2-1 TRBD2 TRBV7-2 CASSLLADSYNEQFF
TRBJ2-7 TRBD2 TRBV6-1 CASSLSGGASEQYF
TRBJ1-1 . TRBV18 CASSPPGRGYTEAFF
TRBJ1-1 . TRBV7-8 CASSHLTQVLNTEAFF
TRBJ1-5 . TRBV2 CASTNGTHRPQHF
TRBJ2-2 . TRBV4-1 CASSQVQGSNTGELFF
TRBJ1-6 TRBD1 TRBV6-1 CASSDQDRSSYNSPLHF
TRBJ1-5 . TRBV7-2 CASSLDTVAQPQHF
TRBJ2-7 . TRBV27 CASSFAGSSYEQYF
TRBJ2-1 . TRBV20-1 CSARSRAVGEQFF
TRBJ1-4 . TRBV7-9 CASSSPRRVSGGDLTTNEKLFF
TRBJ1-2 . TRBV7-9 CASSLIRSVGNYGYTF
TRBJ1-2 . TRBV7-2 CASSLRQASYTF
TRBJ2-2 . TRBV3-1 CASSTGQGLSTGELFF
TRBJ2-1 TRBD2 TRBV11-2 CASSLNPGTSGGLYNEQFF
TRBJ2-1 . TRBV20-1 CSARDSGTTYNEQFF
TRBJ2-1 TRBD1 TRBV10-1 CASSEGQGPYNEQFF
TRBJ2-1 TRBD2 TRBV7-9 CASSLTRGAYNEQFF
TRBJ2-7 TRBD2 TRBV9 CASSVDPAGASYEQYF
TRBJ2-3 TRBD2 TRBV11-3 CASSSRGLTTDTQYF
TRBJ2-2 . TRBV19 CARVPRGINPRFRELFF
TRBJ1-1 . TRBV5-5 CASIRPGVGSTEAFF
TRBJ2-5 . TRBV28 CASSLGTLETQYF
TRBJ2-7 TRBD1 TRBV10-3 CAISPGTGEGYEQYF
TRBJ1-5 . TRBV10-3 CAISELGPGGDDNQPQHF
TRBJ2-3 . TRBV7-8 CASSLVQGITDTQYF
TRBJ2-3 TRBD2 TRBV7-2 CASSLKRGATDTQYF
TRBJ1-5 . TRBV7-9 CASSLSGDQPQHF
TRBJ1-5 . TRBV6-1 CASSTRWDQPQHF
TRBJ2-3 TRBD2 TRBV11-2 CASSSGLAGSGDTQYF
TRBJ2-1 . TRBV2 CASRGPGQYNEQFF
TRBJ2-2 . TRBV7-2 CASRPAGVETGELFF
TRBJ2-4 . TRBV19 CASSIEVTVKNIQYF
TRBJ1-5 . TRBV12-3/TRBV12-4 CASSYSDRKNQPQHF
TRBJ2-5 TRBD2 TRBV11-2 CASRLAGAGETQYF
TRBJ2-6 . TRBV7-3 CASTTSGANVLTF